Below, 20 T cell receptor beta chains from the same sample are listed, as sequenced in a study of CD8 T cell repertoires and HIV-1 epitope variants. The method was immunoSEQ multiplex PCR; TCRdb's version includes in-frame clones alone and lacks a portion of them. The table shows tens of thousands of clones, with roughly 77% occurring only once. The specimen sequenced was uncultured baseline CD8+ T cells from peripheral blood mononuclear cells (PBMCs). The receptors derive from a male donor with HIV.

The V call is TRBV5-6, the J call TRBJ2-7, with TRBD1 identical over 10 bases. This CDR3 has 16 residues. V lost 4 bases and J lost 1; bases outside the gene matches: 8. The germline gives CDR1 SGHDT, CDR2 YYEEEE. CDR3 in DNA: TGTGCCAGCAGCCTATCCTGGGGACAGGGGTCCTACGAGCAGTACTTC. Translating gives CASSLSWGQGSYEQYF.

This clone was observed a handful of times. The V gene is TRBV5-1, the J gene TRBJ1-1; 7 positions agree with TRBD1. CDR1 is SGHRS and CDR2 is YFSETQ in the germline V gene. Trimming took 4 bases from V and 6 from J; bases not matched to a gene: 0. CDR3 length: 11 residues. This chain's CDR3 is CASSGTAEAFF. In DNA form, the CDR3 reads TGCGCCAGCAGCGGGACAGCTGAAGCTTTCTTT. The full variable domain, in which reference TRBV5-1 and TRBJ1-1 provide the parts outside the CDR3, is KAGVTQTPRYLIKTRGQQVTLSCSPISGHRSVSWYQQTPGQGLQFLFEYFSETQRNKGNFPGRFSGRQFSNSRSEMNVSTLELGDSALYLCASSGTAEAFFGQGTRLTVV.

Remarks on this clone: Other DNA sequences in this specimen translate into the identical CDR3. The V and J genes are TRBV4-1 and TRBJ2-1; D not resolved. CDR1 and CDR2 from the germline V gene are MGHRA and YSYEKL. The CDR3 runs to 16 residues. V dropped 1 base and J dropped 4 bases, with 14 bases sitting between them. CDR3 bases: TGCGCCAGCAGCCAAGTCAACTTGGTTTCATACAATGAGCAGTTCTTC. Encoded protein: CASSQVNLVSYNEQFF.

The CDR3: CASSDGTGPSNQPQHF. In DNA form, the CDR3 reads TGTGCCAGCAGTGATGGGACAGGACCTAGCAATCAGCCCCAGCATTTT. The rearrangement joins TRBV28 to TRBJ1-5, with 8 bases fitting TRBD1. Trimming at V came to 5 bases and at J to 0 bases, leaving 6 bases not matched to a gene. The CDR3 sequence is 16 residues long. Germline V gene sequence: CDR1 MDHEN, CDR2 SYDVKM.

The chain combines TRBV28 with TRBJ2-7; D gene unclear. Germline V gene sequence: CDR1 MDHEN, CDR2 SYDVKM. Trimming took 2 bases from V and 9 from J, leaving 11 bases between them. This CDR3 has 12 amino acids. The CDR3 loop is CASSLRARRQYF. CDR3 nucleotides: TGTGCCAGCAGTTTAAGGGCTCGAAGGCAGTACTTC.

The J gene is TRBJ2-1, the V gene TRBV7-9; TRBD2 matches 8 bases. Germline V lookup: CDR1 SEHNR, CDR2 FQNEAQ (reference sequence). V was clipped by 3 bases and J by 6 bases; unmatched bases: 7. This CDR3 spans 15 amino acids. The CDR3 DNA sequence: TGTGCCAGCAGCTTTCCTCCGGGAGGGTTCAATGAGCAGTTCTTC. Protein: CASSFPPGGFNEQFF.

A few counts support this clone. J is TRBJ1-1 and V is TRBV7-6; possibly TRBD1 for D (6 bases). The V gene lost 5 bases and the J gene lost 0 bases, with 13 bases spanning the gap. This CDR3 region has 15 residues. CDR1 is SGHVS, CDR2 FNYEAQ, per germline. The CDR3 here is CASSPVDSMNTEAFF. Here the CDR3 DNA reads TGTGCCAGCAGCCCAGTGGACAGCATGAACACTGAAGCTTTCTTT.

The gene calls are TRBV5-4 and TRBJ2-3; tentatively, D is TRBD2 (5 bases). Per the germline V gene, CDR1 is SGHNT and CDR2 is YYREEE (reference sequence). V lost 0 bases and J 5 bases, leaving 10 bases between the germline ends. The CDR3 totals 14 residues. The CDR3 sequence: CASSLGGGLDTQYF. The CDR3 DNA sequence: TGTGCCAGCAGCTTGGGAGGAGGACTAGATACGCAGTATTTT.

This chain uses TRBV7-9 with TRBJ2-5; 9 bases match TRBD2. CDR1 is SEHNR and CDR2 is FQNEAQ in the germline V gene (reference sequence). The trim removed 2 bases at V and 3 bases at J, leaving 1 base unmatched. The CDR3 runs to 14 residues. The CDR3 DNA is TGTGCCAGCAGCTTAAGACTAGCGGAAGAGACCCAGTACTTC. It specifies CASSLRLAEETQYF.

This clone is a singleton in its sample. One junction end does not reproduce the germline sequence, and a read error may be involved. The V and J genes are TRBV6-5 and TRBJ2-7, with D possibly being TRBD2 (6 bases). Germline-derived CDR1 and CDR2 are MNHEY and SVGAGI. CDR3 length: 14 residues. The CDR3 sequence: CASSYSSGSSEQYF. The CDR3 nucleotides read TGTGCCAGCAGTTACAGTAGCGGTTCCTCCGAGCAGTACTTC.

This sequence joins TRBV5-4 and TRBJ1-2, with TRBD1 as a possible D gene (5 bases). Germline V lookup: CDR1 SGHNT, CDR2 YYREEE (reference sequence). Trimming removed 0 bases at V and 8 bases at J, with 11 bases between. The CDR3 is made up of 13 amino acids. Here the CDR3 reads CASSLVSGGGYTF. The CDR3 DNA reads as TGTGCCAGCAGCTTGGTATCCGGGGGAGGCTACACCTTC. The full variable domain, completed using reference TRBV5-4 and TRBJ1-2, is ETGVTQSPTHLIKTRGQQVTLRCSSQSGHNTVSWYQQALGQGPQFIFQYYREEENGRGNFPPRFSGLQFPNYSSELNVNALELDDSALYLCASSLVSGGGYTFGSGTRLTVV.

The chain's CDR3 is CASSPDSPGNTIYF. In DNA, the CDR3 is TGTGCCAGCAGCCCGGACAGTCCTGGAAACACCATATATTTT. The rearrangement uses TRBV7-9 and TRBJ1-3; the D gene is possibly TRBD1 (6 bases). This CDR3 is built from 14 residues. V gave up 5 bases and J gave up 2 bases, with 10 bases separating them. The germline gives CDR1 SEHNR, CDR2 FQNEAQ (reference sequence). Variable domain in full (rest from reference TRBV7-9 and TRBJ1-3): DTGVSQNPRHKITKRGQNVTFRCDPISEHNRLYWYRQTLGQGPEFLTYFQNEAQLEKSRLLSDRFSAERPKGSFSTLEIQRTEQGDSAMYLCASSPDSPGNTIYFGEGSWLTVV.

The chain joins TRBV6-6 to TRBJ2-5; 7 bases are shared with TRBD1. Germline values: CDR1 MNHNY, CDR2 SVGAGI (reference sequence). This CDR3 is built from 14 residues. With V trimmed by 7 bases and J by 2 bases, 7 bases remained unmatched. This CDR3 reads CASILRDSQETQYF. CDR3 coding DNA: TGTGCCAGCATTCTACGGGACAGTCAAGAGACCCAGTACTTC.

The chain couples TRBV6-5 to TRBJ2-7; possible D gene TRBD1, 6 bases. The CDR3 runs 14 residues. Trimming left V 4 bases short and J 6 bases short, with 16 bases between. Germline lookup yields CDR1 MNHEY and CDR2 SVGAGI. The CDR3 coding sequence is TGTGCCAGCAGTTGGACCCGGGACACCCGCGAGCAGTACTTC. Translated: CASSWTRDTREQYF.

The chain links TRBV4-1 to TRBJ2-1, with a possible D match to TRBD2 (6 bases). There are 16 residues in the CDR3. Germline-derived CDR1 and CDR2 are MGHRA and YSYEKL. Trimming stripped 0 bases from V and 2 bases from J, with 11 bases between. CDR3 residues: CASSQEGLLAYNEQFF. The DNA for the CDR3 is TGCGCCAGCAGCCAAGAAGGACTACTCGCCTACAATGAGCAGTTCTTC.

The rearrangement links TRBV6-6 to TRBJ2-2, with D unclear. Per the germline V gene, CDR1 is MNHNY and CDR2 is SVGAGI (reference sequence). The CDR3 contains 13 residues. V was cut by 0 bases and J by 5 bases, with 4 bases left in between. The CDR3: CASSYSWTGELFF. In DNA form, the CDR3 reads TGTGCCAGCAGTTACTCGTGGACCGGGGAGCTGTTTTTT.

The CDR3 nucleotides are TGCAGCGTTGAATCCTCGGGAGGAAACTACGAGCAGTACTTC. As protein: CSVESSGGNYEQYF. J is TRBJ2-5 and V is TRBV29-1, with 7 bases fitting TRBD2. The last part of the DNA fits TRBJ2-7 better; the J call may be wrong. CDR3 length equals 14 residues. Germline CDR1 reads SQVTM; CDR2 reads ANQGSEA.

This chain links TRBV4-3 with TRBJ2-7; D is possibly TRBD1 (6 bases). The CDR3 is 15 amino acids. V lost 0 bases and J 3 bases, leaving 12 bases between the germline ends. CDR1 and CDR2 from the germline V gene are LGHNA and YSLEER. CDR3 protein: CASSQEARGIYEQYF. CDR3 in DNA: TGCGCCAGCAGCCAAGAAGCCAGGGGTATCTACGAGCAGTACTTC.

The rearrangement links TRBV6-5 to TRBJ2-3; D is uncertain. The CDR3 totals 14 residues. V was clipped by 0 bases and J by 1 base, with 5 bases between them. Germline loops: CDR1 MNHEY, CDR2 SVGAGI. The CDR3 here is CASSYSFGTDTQYF. As DNA, the CDR3 is TGTGCCAGCAGTTACTCTTTCGGCACAGATACGCAGTATTTT.

The rearrangement joins TRBV10-2 to TRBJ1-4; TRBD1 agrees at 7 bases. Germline V gene data show CDR1 as WSHSY and CDR2 as SAAADI. CDR3 length: 13 residues. The V segment lost 2 bases and the J segment 11 bases; nucleotides outside the gene matches: 5. The CDR3 DNA is TGCGCCAGCAGTGAGGACAGGGCGGGGAAACTGTTTTTT. It specifies CASSEDRAGKLFF.